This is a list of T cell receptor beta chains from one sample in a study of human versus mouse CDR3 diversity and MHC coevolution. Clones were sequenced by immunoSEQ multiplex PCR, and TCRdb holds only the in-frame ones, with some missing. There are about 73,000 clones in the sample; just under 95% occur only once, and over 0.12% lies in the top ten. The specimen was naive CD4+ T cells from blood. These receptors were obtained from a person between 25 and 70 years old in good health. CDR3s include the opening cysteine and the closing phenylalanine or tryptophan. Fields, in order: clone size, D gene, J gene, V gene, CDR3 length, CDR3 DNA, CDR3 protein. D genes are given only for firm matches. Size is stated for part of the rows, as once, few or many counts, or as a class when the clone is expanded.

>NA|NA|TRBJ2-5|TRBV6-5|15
TGTGCCAGCAGTTACGGGGCCAGGGGGGTGGAGACCCAGTACTTC
CASSYGARGVETQYF
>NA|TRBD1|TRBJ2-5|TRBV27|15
TGTGCCAGCAGTCCCGGGACAGGGCCCCAAGAGACCCAGTACTTC
CASSPGTGPQETQYF
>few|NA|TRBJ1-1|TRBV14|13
TGTGCCAGCAGCCCTGGTAGGGGTACTGAAGCTTTCTTT
CASSPGRGTEAFF
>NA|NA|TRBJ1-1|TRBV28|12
TGTGCCAGCAGTTTATTCGGGACTGAAGCTTTCTTT
CASSLFGTEAFF
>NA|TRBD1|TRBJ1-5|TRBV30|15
TGTGCCTGGAAGAACAGGGGGTATCTGGGTCAGCCCCAGCATTTT
CAWKNRGYLGQPQHF
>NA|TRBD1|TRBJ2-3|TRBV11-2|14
TGTGCCAGCAGGGGGACAGGTCGGACAGATACGCAGTATTTT
CASRGTGRTDTQYF
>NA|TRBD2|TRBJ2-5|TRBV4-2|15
TGTGCCAGCAGCCCCCTAGCGGCCGTCGACGAGACCCAGTACTTC
CASSPLAAVDETQYF
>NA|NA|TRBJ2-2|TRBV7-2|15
TGTGCCAGCAGCTCCTGGTCGGGGCGGGGCGGGGAGCTGTTTTTT
CASSSWSGRGGELFF
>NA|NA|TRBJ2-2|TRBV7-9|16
TGTGCCAGCAGCTCCATCCCGACAGGGAACACCGGGGAGCTGTTTTTT
CASSSIPTGNTGELFF
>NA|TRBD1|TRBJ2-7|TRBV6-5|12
TGTGCCAGCAGTTATCCGGGACAGTGTAAGTACTTC
CASSYPGQCKYF
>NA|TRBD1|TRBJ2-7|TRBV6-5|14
TGTGCCAGCAGTTACCCAACACAGGGGTTCGAGCAGTACTTC
CASSYPTQGFEQYF
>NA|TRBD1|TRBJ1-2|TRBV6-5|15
TGTGCCAGCAGCCAAGGTGGGACAGGCCTCTATGGCTACACCTTC
CASSQGGTGLYGYTF
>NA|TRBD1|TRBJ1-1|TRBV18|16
TGTGCCAGCTCACAAACAGGGGGAGCACTGAACACTGAAGCTTTCTTT
CASSQTGGALNTEAFF
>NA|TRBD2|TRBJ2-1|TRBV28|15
TGTGCCGCGGGGACTAGCGGGAGGGGTGTCAATGAGCAGTTCTTC
CAAGTSGRGVNEQFF
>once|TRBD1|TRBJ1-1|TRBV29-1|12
TGCAGCACGGACAGGGAAGGAGTCGGGGCTTTCTTT
CSTDREGVGAFF
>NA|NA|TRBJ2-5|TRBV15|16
TGTGCCACCAGCAGAATTCAAGGGGGGGGCAGGGAGACCCAGTACTTC
CATSRIQGGGRETQYF
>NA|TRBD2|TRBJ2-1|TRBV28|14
TGTGCCAGCCTCCGGGGACTAGCGGGCCAGGAGCAGTTCTTC
CASLRGLAGQEQFF
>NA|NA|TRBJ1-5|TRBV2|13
TGTGCCAGCAGAGACTTAGAGGTTCAGCCCCAGCATTTT
CASRDLEVQPQHF
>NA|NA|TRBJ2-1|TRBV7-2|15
TGTGCCAGCAGCTTGCCCAAGACTAGGGGTTGGGAGCAGTTCTTC
CASSLPKTRGWEQFF
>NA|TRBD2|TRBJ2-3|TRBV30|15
TGTGCCTGGAGTGTACCAAGCGGGAGGACAGATACGCAGTATTTT
CAWSVPSGRTDTQYF
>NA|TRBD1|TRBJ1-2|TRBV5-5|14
TGTGCCAGCAGCTTCTCAGGGGGCGACTATGGCTACACCTTC
CASSFSGGDYGYTF
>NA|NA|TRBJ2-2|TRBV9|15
TGTGCCAGCAGCGTAGCAACAGGGCACACCGGGGAGCTGTTTTTT
CASSVATGHTGELFF
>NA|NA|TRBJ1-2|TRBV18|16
TGTGCCAGCTCACCGTTCGGTGGGGCCCCTGACTATGGCTACACCTTC
CASSPFGGAPDYGYTF
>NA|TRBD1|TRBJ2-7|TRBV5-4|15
TGTGCCAGCAGCGAAACCGGGACAGGGACCTACGAGCAGTACTTC
CASSETGTGTYEQYF
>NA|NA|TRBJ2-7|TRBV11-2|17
TGTGCCAGCAGCAATCATGTAGGCGGACGGGAGTCCTACGAGCAGTACTTC
CASSNHVGGRESYEQYF
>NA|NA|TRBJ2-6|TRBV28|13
TGTGCCAGCAACCTACCTGGGGCCAACGTCCTGACTTTC
CASNLPGANVLTF